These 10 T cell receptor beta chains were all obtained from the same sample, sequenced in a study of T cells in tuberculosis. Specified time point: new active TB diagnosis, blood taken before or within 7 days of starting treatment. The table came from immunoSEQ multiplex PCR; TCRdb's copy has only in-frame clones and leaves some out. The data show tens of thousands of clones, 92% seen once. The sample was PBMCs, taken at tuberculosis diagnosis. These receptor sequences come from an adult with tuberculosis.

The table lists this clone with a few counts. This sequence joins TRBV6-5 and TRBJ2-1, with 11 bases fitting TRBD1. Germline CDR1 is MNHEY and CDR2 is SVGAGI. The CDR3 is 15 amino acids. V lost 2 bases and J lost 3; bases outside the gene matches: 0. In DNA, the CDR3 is TGTGCCAGCAGTTACGGGACAGGGGGCTACAATGAGCAGTTCTTC. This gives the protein CASSYGTGGYNEQFF.

The CDR3 DNA is TGTGCCAGCAGCGACACTAGTACGCGTGCCACCGGGGAGCTGTTTTTT. Translated: CASSDTSTRATGELFF. The V and J genes are TRBV7-9 and TRBJ2-2, with D tentatively TRBD2 (5 bases). The germline V and J ends were trimmed by 5 bases and 4 bases, with 17 bases remaining between them. There are 16 residues in the CDR3. Germline V gives CDR1 SEHNR, CDR2 FQNEAQ (reference sequence). Combining the CDR3 with reference TRBV7-9 and TRBJ2-2 gives the whole variable domain DTGVSQNPRHKITKRGQNVTFRCDPISEHNRLYWYRQTLGQGPEFLTYFQNEAQLEKSRLLSDRFSAERPKGSFSTLEIQRTEQGDSAMYLCASSDTSTRATGELFFGEGSRLTVL.

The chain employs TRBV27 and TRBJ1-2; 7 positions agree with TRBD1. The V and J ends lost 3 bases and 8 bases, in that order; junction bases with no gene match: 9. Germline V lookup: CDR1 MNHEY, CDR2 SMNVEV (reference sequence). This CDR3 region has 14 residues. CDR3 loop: CASSLTGTMLGYTF. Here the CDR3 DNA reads TGTGCCAGCAGTTTGACAGGGACAATGCTCGGCTACACCTTC.

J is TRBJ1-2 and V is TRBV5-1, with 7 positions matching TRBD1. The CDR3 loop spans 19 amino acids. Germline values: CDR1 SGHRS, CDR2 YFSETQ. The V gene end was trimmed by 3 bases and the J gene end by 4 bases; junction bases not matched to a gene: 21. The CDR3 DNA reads TGCGCCAGCAGCTCGGACCCCACCGGGACAGCCCAAAGAGGCTATGGCTACACCTTC. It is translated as CASSSDPTGTAQRGYGYTF.

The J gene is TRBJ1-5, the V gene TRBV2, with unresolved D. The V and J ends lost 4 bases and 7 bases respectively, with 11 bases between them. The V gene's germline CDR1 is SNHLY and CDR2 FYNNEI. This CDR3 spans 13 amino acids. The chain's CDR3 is CASSAGGRQPQHF. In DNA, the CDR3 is TGTGCCAGCAGTGCAGGCGGGCGCCAGCCCCAGCATTTT.

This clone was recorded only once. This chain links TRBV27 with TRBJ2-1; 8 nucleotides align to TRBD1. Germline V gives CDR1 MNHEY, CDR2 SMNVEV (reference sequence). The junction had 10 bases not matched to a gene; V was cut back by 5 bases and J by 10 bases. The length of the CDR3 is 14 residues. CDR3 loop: CASSILGQGGEQFF. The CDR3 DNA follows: TGTGCCAGCAGTATCCTCGGACAGGGAGGAGAGCAGTTCTTC.

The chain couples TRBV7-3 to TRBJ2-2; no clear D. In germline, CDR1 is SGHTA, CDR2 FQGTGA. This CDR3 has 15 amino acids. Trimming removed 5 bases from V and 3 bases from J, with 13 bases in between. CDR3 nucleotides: TGTGCCAGCAGCCCACACGGAGCCCACACCGGGGAGCTGTTTTTT. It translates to CASSPHGAHTGELFF. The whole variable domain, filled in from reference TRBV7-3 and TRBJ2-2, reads GAGVSQTPSNKVTEKGKYVELRCDPISGHTALYWYRQSLGQGPEFLIYFQGTGAADDSGLPNDRFFAVRPEGSVSTLKIQRTERGDSAVYLCASSPHGAHTGELFFGEGSRLTVL.

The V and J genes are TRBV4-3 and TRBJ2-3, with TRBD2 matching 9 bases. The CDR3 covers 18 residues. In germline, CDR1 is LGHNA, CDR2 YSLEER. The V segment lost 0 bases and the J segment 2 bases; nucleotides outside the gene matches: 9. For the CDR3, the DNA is TGCGCCAGCAGCCAAGATTTAGGGCGGGGGGGGATCACAGATACGCAGTATTTT. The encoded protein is CASSQDLGRGGITDTQYF.

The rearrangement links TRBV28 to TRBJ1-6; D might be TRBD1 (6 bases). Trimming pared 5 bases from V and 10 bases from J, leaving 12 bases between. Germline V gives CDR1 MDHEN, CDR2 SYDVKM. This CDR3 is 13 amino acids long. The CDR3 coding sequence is TGTGCCAGCAGTCGAACAGGGAACTCACCCCTCCACTTT. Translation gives CASSRTGNSPLHF.

CDR3 sequence reads: CASSSTGTGKETQYF. The DNA for the CDR3 is TGTGCCAGCAGCTCAACCGGGACAGGGAAAGAGACCCAGTACTTC. V and J are TRBV7-6 and TRBJ2-5; TRBD1 aligns across 9 bases. The CDR3 is 15 amino acids. The V segment lost 4 bases and the J segment 3 bases; nucleotides outside the gene matches: 6. CDR1 is SGHVS and CDR2 is FNYEAQ in the germline V gene.